The rows below give T cell receptor beta chains drawn from one sample of a study of cytomegalovirus exposure and HLA in healthy donors. Sequencing used immunoSEQ multiplex PCR; TCRdb keeps in-frame clones, though not all of them. The data contain 80,000 to 100,000 clones, 60% to 80% of them seen just once; the ten biggest clones take up 1.2%. Sequencing input: PBMCs. These receptors all come from a female donor in good health and CMV-seronegative. The CDR3 runs from the conserved cysteine through the conserved F or W. A D gene is named only where the DNA matches it firmly. The size entry is marked missing in some rows and otherwise reads once, few, many or a size class.

v_call	d_call	j_call	clone_size	cdr3_nt	cdr3_aa
TRBV5-5	-	TRBJ2-4	few	TGTGCCAGCAGCTCGTTCGAGGGGGCGGGGTTGAACATTCAGTACTTC	CASSSFEGAGLNIQYF
TRBV7-9	-	TRBJ2-1	once	TGTGCCAGCAGCTCGTCCCCGAATGAGCAGTTCTTC	CASSSSPNEQFF
TRBV5-4	-	TRBJ2-7	-	TGTGCCAGCAGCTTTGCGGGGTACGAGCAGTACTTC	CASSFAGYEQYF
TRBV7-2	-	TRBJ1-5	-	TGTGCCAGCAGCTTAGGAAGACAGATGGGGCAGCCCCAGCATTTT	CASSLGRQMGQPQHF
TRBV19	TRBD1	TRBJ1-4	few	TGTGCCAGTAGTATCCGGGACAGGGGTGAAAAACTGTTTTTT	CASSIRDRGEKLFF
TRBV5-4	-	TRBJ1-2	once	TGTGCCAGCATAGGTTGGGGACAAAACTATGGCTACACCTTC	CASIGWGQNYGYTF
TRBV6-6	-	TRBJ1-5	-	TGTGCCAGCCTGGGACTGGGCAATCAGCCCCAGCATTTT	CASLGLGNQPQHF
TRBV6-6	-	TRBJ2-7	-	TGTGCCAGCAGTTACTCGATACTCTACGAGCAGTACTTC	CASSYSILYEQYF
TRBV5-1	-	TRBJ2-7	-	TGCGCCAGCAGCCCGGGTGGGAGTTTAGGGCAGTACTTC	CASSPGGSLGQYF
TRBV7-8	-	TRBJ2-5	-	TGTGCCAGCAGCAAGAAGGCGGGCGGGGAGACCCAGTACTTC	CASSKKAGGETQYF
TRBV7-6	-	TRBJ2-6	-	TGTGCCAGCAGGGGAGGAGTCTCTGGGGCCAACGTCCTGACTTTC	CASRGGVSGANVLTF
TRBV14	TRBD2	TRBJ2-2	-	TGTGCCAGCAGCCAAGGAGCGGGGGGGCGTAGCGGGGAGCTGTTTTTT	CASSQGAGGRSGELFF
TRBV2	TRBD2	TRBJ2-1	-	TGTGCCAGCAGACGCCGACTAGCGGGAGAGGGTAGTGAGCAGTTCTTC	CASRRRLAGEGSEQFF
TRBV10-2	-	TRBJ1-4	-	TGCGCCAGCAGTGGCCTACAGGGATCTAATGAAAAACTGTTTTTT	CASSGLQGSNEKLFF
TRBV5-1	TRBD1	TRBJ2-5	-	TGCGCCAGCAGCCCCAATCAGGGGGCGAAAGGAGAGACCCAGTACTTC	CASSPNQGAKGETQYF
TRBV27	-	TRBJ2-7	-	TGTGCCAGCAGTGCAAGCCCCTCGCCTGGTGAGCAGTACTTC	CASSASPSPGEQYF
TRBV12-5	-	TRBJ1-1	-	TGTGCTAGTGGTATCAGGGCAGGGTCGGACACTGAAGCTTTCTTT	CASGIRAGSDTEAFF
TRBV29-1	-	TRBJ2-2	-	TGCAGCGTTGGAATCCAGGGCGCAGAATACACCGGGGAGCTGTTTTTT	CSVGIQGAEYTGELFF
TRBV27	TRBD2	TRBJ2-1	-	TGTGCCAGCAGTCTAGCGGGAGATAACAATGAGCAGTTCTTC	CASSLAGDNNEQFF
TRBV7-9	TRBD1	TRBJ1-1	medium-sized	TGTGCCAGCAGCACTTACAGGGGGCGCGGGAACACTGAAGCTTTCTTT	CASSTYRGRGNTEAFF
TRBV4-2	-	TRBJ1-5	-	TGTGCCAGCAGCCAAGACCAGCGGGGAAATCAGCCCCAGCATTTT	CASSQDQRGNQPQHF
TRBV27	TRBD1	TRBJ1-4	few	TGTGCCAGCAGTTTGGACAGGATAGGGGAACTGTTTTTT	CASSLDRIGELFF
TRBV6-1	TRBD1	TRBJ1-5	-	TGTGCCAGCGTCAAGGGGGCGTTTGGGGATCAGCCCCAGCATTTT	CASVKGAFGDQPQHF
TRBV28	TRBD2	TRBJ2-1	-	TGTGCCAGCAGCACTCTAGCGGGGCTATACAATGAGCAGTTCTTC	CASSTLAGLYNEQFF
TRBV7-3	TRBD2	TRBJ2-1	-	TGTGCCAGCAGCTTATCTAGCGGGAGTTACAATGAGCAGTTCTTC	CASSLSSGSYNEQFF
TRBV9	-	TRBJ1-1	-	TGTGCCAGCAGCCCCCCCCAGGGATCTGAAGCTTTCTTT	CASSPPQGSEAFF
TRBV9	TRBD1	TRBJ2-5	-	TGTGCCAGCAGCCCTACAGGGGCTAAAGAGACCCAGTACTTC	CASSPTGAKETQYF
TRBV2	TRBD1	TRBJ1-1	-	TGTGCCAGCAGCAGACAGGGGGTCACTGAAGCTTTCTTT	CASSRQGVTEAFF
TRBV5-1	TRBD1	TRBJ1-2	once	TGCGCCAGCAGACAGGGGGAAGTTAACTATGGCTACACCTTC	CASRQGEVNYGYTF
TRBV5-8	-	TRBJ2-5	-	TGTGCCAGCAGGTCGGAGACCCAGTACTTC	CASRSETQYF
TRBV30	-	TRBJ1-1	-	TGTGCCTGGAGTTTCCCGAACCAGAGAGGCACTGAAGCTTTCTTT	CAWSFPNQRGTEAFF
TRBV7-9	TRBD2	TRBJ2-7	-	TGTGCCAGCAGCTTGCCAGCGGGAGCGGTCGAGCAGTACTTC	CASSLPAGAVEQYF